Described below is a single TCR beta chain sequence and its context. This specimen belongs to a study of blood T cell repertoires in COVID-19. At the level of the study: Whether acute or convalescent, the COVID-19 samples came from the United States, Italy and Spain. Sources were T cells, B-cell-depleted T cells, or PBMCs; the material itself was cDNA or gDNA.

Authors' processing steps: Amplification from reference gene primers served as the basis for estimated nucleated cell counts. Sequencing used immunoSEQ multiplex PCR; TCRdb keeps in-frame clones, though not all of them. That table supplies the V and J calls and clone size; D and trimming were determined from the DNA. The sample includes a few hundred thousand clones, 70% to 90% of them seen just once. V lost 4 bases to trimming and J lost 7 bases, with 16 bases between them. The CDR3 is made up of 14 amino acids. CDR1 and CDR2 (germline): KGHSH, LQKENI. The sample consisted of peripheral blood. The chain couples TRBV18 to TRBJ1-1; D call uncertain. The sequence derives from a woman aged 18-30 years who had recovered from COVID-19. The CDR3: CASSLIPPYYEAFF. The DNA for the CDR3 is TGTGCCAGCTCACTAATCCCCCCTTACTATGAAGCTTTCTTT. The full variable domain, in which reference TRBV18 and TRBJ1-1 provide the parts outside the CDR3, is NAGVMQNPRHLVRRRGQEARLRCSPMKGHSHVYWYRQLPEEGLKFMVYLQKENIIDESGMPKERFSAEFPKEGPSILRIQQVVRGDSAAYFCASSLIPPYYEAFFGQGTRLTVV.